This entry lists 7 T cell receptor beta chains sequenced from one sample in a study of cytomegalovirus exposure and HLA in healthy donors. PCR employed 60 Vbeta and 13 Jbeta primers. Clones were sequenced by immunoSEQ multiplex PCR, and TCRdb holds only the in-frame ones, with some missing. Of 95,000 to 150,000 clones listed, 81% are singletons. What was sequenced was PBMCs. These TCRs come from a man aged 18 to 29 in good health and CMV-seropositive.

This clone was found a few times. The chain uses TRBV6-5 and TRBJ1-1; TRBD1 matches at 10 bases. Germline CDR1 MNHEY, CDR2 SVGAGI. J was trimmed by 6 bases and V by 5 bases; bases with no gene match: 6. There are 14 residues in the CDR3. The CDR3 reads CASSPTGGYSEAFF. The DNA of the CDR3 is TGTGCCAGCAGTCCGACAGGGGGCTACTCTGAAGCTTTCTTT.

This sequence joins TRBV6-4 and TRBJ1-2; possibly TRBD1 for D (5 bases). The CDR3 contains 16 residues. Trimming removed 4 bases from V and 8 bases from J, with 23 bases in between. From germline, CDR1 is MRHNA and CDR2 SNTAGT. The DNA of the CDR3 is TGTGCCAGCAGTGGCCACCTGGGGGGAAGGGCAGAGGGCTACACCTTC. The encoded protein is CASSGHLGGRAEGYTF.

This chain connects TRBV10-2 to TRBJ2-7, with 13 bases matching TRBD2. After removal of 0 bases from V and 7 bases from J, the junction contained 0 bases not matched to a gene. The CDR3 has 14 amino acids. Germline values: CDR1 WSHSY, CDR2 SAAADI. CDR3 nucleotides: TGCGCCAGCAGTGAGTCGGGACTAGCGGGAGAGCAGTACTTC. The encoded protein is CASSESGLAGEQYF.

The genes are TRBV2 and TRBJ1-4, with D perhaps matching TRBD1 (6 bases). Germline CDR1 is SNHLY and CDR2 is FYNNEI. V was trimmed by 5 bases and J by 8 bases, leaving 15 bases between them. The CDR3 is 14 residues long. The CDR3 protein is CASSLFGGREKLFF. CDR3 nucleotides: TGTGCCAGCAGTTTGTTCGGGGGGCGCGAAAAACTGTTTTTT. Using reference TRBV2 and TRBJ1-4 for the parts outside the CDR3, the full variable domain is EPEVTQTPSHQVTQMGQEVILRCVPISNHLYFYWYRQILGQKVEFLVSFYNNEISEKSEIFDDQFSVERPDGSNFTLKIRSTKLEDSAMYFCASSLFGGREKLFFGSGTQLSVL.

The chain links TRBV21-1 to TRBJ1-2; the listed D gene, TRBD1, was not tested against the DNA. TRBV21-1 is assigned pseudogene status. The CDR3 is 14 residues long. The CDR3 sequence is CASAWTGNCYGYTF. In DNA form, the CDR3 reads TGTGCCAGCGCATGGACAGGGAATTGCTATGGCTACACCTTC.

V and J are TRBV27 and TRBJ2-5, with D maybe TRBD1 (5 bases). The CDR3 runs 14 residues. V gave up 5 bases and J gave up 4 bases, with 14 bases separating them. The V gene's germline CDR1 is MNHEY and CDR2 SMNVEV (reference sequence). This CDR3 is CASSTSGYRETQYF. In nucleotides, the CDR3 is TGTGCCAGCAGTACCTCAGGGTATAGAGAGACCCAGTACTTC.

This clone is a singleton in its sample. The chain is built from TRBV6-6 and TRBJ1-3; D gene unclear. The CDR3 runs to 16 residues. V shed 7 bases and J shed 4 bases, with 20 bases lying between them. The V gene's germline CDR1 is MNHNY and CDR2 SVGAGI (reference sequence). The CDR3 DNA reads TGTGCCAGCACGGGAGGCCCAGTTGCCCTGGGAAACACCATATATTTT. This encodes CASTGGPVALGNTIYF.